The clone carrying this T cell receptor beta chain was observed many times. Within the sample, other DNA sequences also encode this same CDR3. CDR3 length: 14 residues. Per germline, CDR1 LNHDA and CDR2 SQIVND (reference sequence). Trimming left V 0 bases short and J 2 bases short, with 8 bases between. These data belong to a study of blood T cell repertoires in COVID-19. The wider study: Sources were T cells, B-cell-depleted T cells, or PBMCs; the material itself was cDNA or gDNA.

The protocol was immunoSEQ multiplex PCR, while the TCRdb copy is restricted to in-frame clones and leaves out a portion. Among roughly 270,000 clones, approximately 88% were seen once, and the ten largest hold over 8%. The receptor was isolated from a man aged 18 to 35 with active or convalescent COVID-19. This rearrangement joins TRBV19 to TRBJ2-7, with a weak D call TRBD1 (6 bases). The sequencing input was peripheral blood. Written as DNA, the CDR3 is TGTGCCAGTAGTATAGAGGCAGGGGCCTACGAGCAGTACTTC. The encoded protein is CASSIEAGAYEQYF.